The TCR beta chain under discussion was sequenced for a study of shared clonotypes between healthy human individuals. Study at large: A donor's plate count was three for CD4 naive and three for CD4 memory; CD8 naive had two and CD8 memory one.

Comment on this clone: Its specificity is unknown.

The CDR3 runs 17 residues. Trimming at V came to 5 bases and at J to 7 bases, leaving 14 bases not matched to a gene. The germline CDR1 and CDR2 sequences are LNHDA and SQIVND (reference sequence). CD8 memory merged CD45RO+ with CCR7-negative CD45RA+ TemRA cells. Study-wide results and caveats: Some clonotypes were shared by all four sorted-subset donors, while others were not shared. The non-shared ones had lower generation probabilities than the shared ones. Shared across a few donors were about 4.8% of the naive CD4 clonotypes.

Sequenced by immunoSEQ multiplex PCR; TCRdb stores in-frame clones only, minus some. The profile shows a few hundred thousand clones, about 97% of them singletons. The sequence derives from a man aged 25-45 years in good health. The chain joins TRBV19 to TRBJ1-5, with TRBD1 identical over 10 bases. Sequencing used memory CD8+ T cells sorted from blood. Regarding subset: CD45RO+ cells pooled with CCR7-negative TemRA cells. The CDR3 DNA follows: TGTGCCAGTAGTGTTTACCGCGACAGGGGGCGCCTCCAGCCCCAGCATTTT. It is translated as CASSVYRDRGRLQPQHF.